Below are 9 T cell receptor beta chains sequenced from a single sample in a study of cytomegalovirus exposure and HLA in healthy donors. The study ran its PCR with 60 Vbeta and 13 Jbeta primers. The assay was immunoSEQ multiplex PCR, and TCRdb's table has in-frame clones only and misses some. Here the sample spans 120,000 to 150,000 clones, just over 65% being singletons. The sequencing sample was made of PBMCs. The source is a woman between 55 and 75 years old in good health and CMV-seronegative.

The table lists this clone with a few counts. V usage is TRBV7-2 and J usage is TRBJ2-5; D is perhaps TRBD2 (6 bases). The DNA matches TRBJ2-7 better at its end, which makes the J call doubtful. CDR3 size: 14 residues. Per the germline V gene, CDR1 is SGHTA and CDR2 is FQGNSA. The CDR3 here is CASSPLDYSYEQYF. CDR3 DNA: TGTGCCAGCAGCCCGTTGGACTACTCCTACGAGCAGTACTTC.

The chain links TRBV6-5 to TRBJ2-1, with TRBD2 matching over 7 bases. Losses at the gene ends were 7 bases for V and 9 bases for J; bases not matched to a gene: 12. The CDR3 sequence is 14 residues long. The germline V gene has CDR1 MNHEY and CDR2 SVGAGI. The CDR3 coding sequence is TGTGCCAGCACGGGACTATTGATTGGCGGTGAGCAGTTCTTC. The encoded protein is CASTGLLIGGEQFF.

This clone has a handful of counts. The chain joins TRBV4-3 to TRBJ1-2; possibly TRBD1 for D (6 bases). CDR3 length equals 12 residues. Germline V gene lookup returns CDR1 LGHNA and CDR2 YSLEER. V lost 1 base and J lost 8, with 8 bases in between. CDR3 loop: CASSQVTGGYTF. The CDR3 bases are TGCGCCAGCAGCCAAGTTACAGGGGGCTACACCTTC.

The chain has TRBV9 and TRBJ2-5; 7 nucleotides align to TRBD1. J was trimmed by 3 bases and V by 0 bases; bases with no gene match: 2. CDR3 length equals 14 residues. Germline CDR1 reads SGDLS; CDR2 reads YYNGEE. For the CDR3, the DNA is TGTGCCAGCAGCGTAGGACAGGGTAAAGAGACCCAGTACTTC. It yields the protein CASSVGQGKETQYF.

For the CDR3, the DNA is TGTGCCAGCAGCTTTCCAGGGGGCGAGGCGAGGACCGGGGAGCTGTTTTTT. It encodes CASSFPGGEARTGELFF. This sequence joins TRBV7-2 and TRBJ2-2; 8 nucleotides match TRBD1. V lost 3 bases, J lost 5 bases, and 11 bases stayed unmatched. The CDR3 length is 17 residues. Germline V gives CDR1 SGHTA, CDR2 FQGNSA.

This clone has a handful of counts. The chain recombines TRBV7-9 with TRBJ2-7; weak D call: TRBD1 (6 bases). Trimming cost V 4 bases and J 2 bases, with 18 bases left between them. This CDR3 has 16 residues. The V gene's germline CDR1 is SEHNR and CDR2 FQNEAQ (reference sequence). Here the CDR3 reads CASSSKPGQLPYEQYF. The CDR3 DNA sequence: TGTGCCAGCAGCTCTAAGCCCGGACAGCTGCCCTACGAGCAGTACTTC.

This rearrangement joins TRBV7-3 to TRBJ2-3; D gene ambiguous. The CDR3 loop spans 17 amino acids. Between the trimmed V and J ends, which lost 1 base and 6 bases, there was a span of 20 bases. Germline V gene data show CDR1 as SGHTA and CDR2 as FQGTGA. For the CDR3, the DNA is TGTGCCAGCAGCTTAAGTCATACGGGTTCTTCACGGGATACGCAGTATTTT. Its translation is CASSLSHTGSSRDTQYF. The entire variable domain, with the rest obtained from reference TRBV7-3 and TRBJ2-3, is as follows: GAGVSQTPSNKVTEKGKYVELRCDPISGHTALYWYRQSLGQGPEFLIYFQGTGAADDSGLPNDRFFAVRPEGSVSTLKIQRTERGDSAVYLCASSLSHTGSSRDTQYFGPGTRLTVL.

As concerns this clone: Because the CDR3's place on the DNA is in doubt, the DNA is left out and the CDR3 is given as listed by TCRdb. This sequence joins TRBV28 and TRBJ1-4. Germline CDR1 is MDHEN and CDR2 is SYDVKM. The CDR3 extends over 15 residues, inclusive of both ends. The CDR3 sequence: CASSTSVTTNEKLFF.

The rearrangement uses TRBV6-1 and TRBJ2-5, with 8 nucleotides matching TRBD2. The CDR3 has 15 residues. Trimming at V came to 5 bases and at J to 9 bases, leaving 14 bases not matched to a gene. The germline V gene encodes CDR1 MNHNS and CDR2 SASEGT. CDR3 region: CASSQSRGRGGAQYF. CDR3 sequence (DNA): TGTGCCAGCAGTCAATCCAGGGGCCGGGGGGGGGCCCAGTACTTC.